This section outlines one TCR beta chain sequence together with its context. Other nucleotide sequences from this sample produce the same CDR3. These data come from a study of PD-L1 blockade in urothelial cancer. CDR1 is LGHNA and CDR2 is YSLEER in the germline V gene. The CDR3 has 13 residues. V shed 0 bases, J shed 5 bases, and the junction held 0 bases outside the gene matches. This sample's time point: pretreatment peripheral blood. Assay used: immunoSEQ multiplex PCR; TCRdb lists only in-frame clones, some missing. The sample lists 68,000 or so clones; 75% to 85% were seen once. The clonotype was recovered from a man between 70 and 80 years old with urothelial cancer. The sample in question was PBMCs, obtained around atezolizumab (anti-PD-L1) treatment. The chain couples TRBV4-3 to TRBJ1-2; 7 bases map to TRBD1. In nucleotides, the CDR3 is TGCGCCAGCAGCCAAGAGACAGGGTATGGCTACACCTTC. Its protein product is CASSQETGYGYTF.